A selection of T cell receptor beta chains follows, all from one sample in a study of T-cell memory formation after mild COVID-19. Using its own MiXCR run on the 5' RACE reads, TCRdb lists one record per CDR3 protein. Among about 410,000 distinct CDR3 sequences listed, 23% were seen once. The specimen sequenced was PBMCs or a T cell subset sorted from them (not recorded which). The receptor source for this set is an adult woman who had mild COVID-19 (a few samples of this study predate the infection). Cell type and time point are not known. Each CDR3 is given with its conserved first and last residue. Fields, in order: D gene, clone size, V gene, J gene, CDR3 DNA, CDR3 protein. The D gene is left open where the match is weak. A clone size is listed for some rows: how often the clone was seen (once, few, many), or a class if it is expanded.

d_call: NA; clone_size: NA; v_call: TRBV7-3; j_call: TRBJ1-1; cdr3_nt: TGTGCCAGCAGCTTAACGAACTGGGGACAACACACTGAAGCTTTCTTT; cdr3_aa: CASSLTNWGQHTEAFF
d_call: TRBD1; clone_size: NA; v_call: TRBV3-1; j_call: TRBJ2-7; cdr3_nt: TGTGCCAGCAGCCAGAGGCAGGGGGCCTACGAGCAGTACTTC; cdr3_aa: CASSQRQGAYEQYF
d_call: NA; clone_size: NA; v_call: TRBV29-1; j_call: TRBJ1-2; cdr3_nt: TGCAGCGTAATCAGAGTTAGTAACTATGGCTACACCTTC; cdr3_aa: CSVIRVSNYGYTF
d_call: TRBD1; clone_size: NA; v_call: TRBV20-1; j_call: TRBJ2-7; cdr3_nt: TGCACCTCAGGACAGGCCTCCTACGAGCAGTACTTC; cdr3_aa: CTSGQASYEQYF
d_call: TRBD2; clone_size: NA; v_call: TRBV5-1; j_call: TRBJ2-5; cdr3_nt: TGCGCCAGCAGCCGACCCCAGCGGGGTAGTCAAGAGACCCAGTACTTC; cdr3_aa: CASSRPQRGSQETQYF
d_call: NA; clone_size: NA; v_call: TRBV29-1; j_call: TRBJ2-7; cdr3_nt: TGCAGCGTTGAAGAGGGGGCCGCCTACGAGCAGTACTTC; cdr3_aa: CSVEEGAAYEQYF
d_call: TRBD2; clone_size: few; v_call: TRBV4-1; j_call: TRBJ2-3; cdr3_nt: TGCGCCAGCAGCCAAGGACTAGCGGCTCCCACAGATACGCAGTATTTT; cdr3_aa: CASSQGLAAPTDTQYF
d_call: TRBD1; clone_size: few; v_call: TRBV7-2; j_call: TRBJ1-2; cdr3_nt: TGTGCCAGCAGCTCGGACAGGGGGCGGGCTGGCTACACCTTC; cdr3_aa: CASSSDRGRAGYTF
d_call: TRBD2; clone_size: many; v_call: TRBV7-8; j_call: TRBJ2-4; cdr3_nt: TGTGCCAGCAGCTTAGCGGGAGGGGCAAACATTCAGTACTTC; cdr3_aa: CASSLAGGANIQYF
d_call: TRBD2; clone_size: many; v_call: TRBV5-1; j_call: TRBJ2-5; cdr3_nt: TGTGCCAGCAGCTTACTAGCGGGGCAAGAGACCCAGTACTTC; cdr3_aa: CASSLLAGQETQYF
d_call: TRBD1; clone_size: many; v_call: TRBV18; j_call: TRBJ2-7; cdr3_nt: TGTGCCAGCTCTTATGGACAGGGGGCATCCTACGAGCAGTACTTC; cdr3_aa: CASSYGQGASYEQYF
d_call: NA; clone_size: NA; v_call: TRBV10-3; j_call: TRBJ1-3; cdr3_nt: TGTGCCATCAGTGACGTGACAATCACTAGCTCTGGAAACACCATATATTTT; cdr3_aa: CAISDVTITSSGNTIYF
d_call: TRBD2; clone_size: many; v_call: TRBV12-3/TRBV12-4; j_call: TRBJ2-7; cdr3_nt: TGTGCCAGCAGTTTGGGGCTAGCGGGAGCTACCAGAGTCTACGAGCAGTACTTC; cdr3_aa: CASSLGLAGATRVYEQYF
d_call: NA; clone_size: many; v_call: TRBV3-1; j_call: TRBJ2-5; cdr3_nt: TGTGCCAGCAGCCAACAGGGAAGATCCCAAGAGACCCAGTACTTC; cdr3_aa: CASSQQGRSQETQYF
d_call: NA; clone_size: few; v_call: TRBV6-1; j_call: TRBJ1-2; cdr3_nt: TGTGCCAGCAGAGCCATACCCAAGGGGGAAGTTCGCTATGGCTACACCTTC; cdr3_aa: CASRAIPKGEVRYGYTF
d_call: NA; clone_size: NA; v_call: TRBV5-5; j_call: TRBJ2-7; cdr3_nt: TGTGCCAGCAGCTTGTCCCCCGGGACACTTTCCTACGAGCAGTACTTC; cdr3_aa: CASSLSPGTLSYEQYF
d_call: NA; clone_size: NA; v_call: TRBV20-1; j_call: TRBJ2-5; cdr3_nt: TGCAGTGCTAGAGCCGGCGCTGTGTGGACCCAGTACTTC; cdr3_aa: CSARAGAVWTQYF
d_call: NA; clone_size: once; v_call: TRBV7-9; j_call: TRBJ1-6; cdr3_nt: TGTGACAGCAGCCTAGGGGTAGGGGTTTTCGATTCACCCCTCCACTTT; cdr3_aa: CDSSLGVGVFDSPLHF
d_call: TRBD2; clone_size: few; v_call: TRBV11-3; j_call: TRBJ2-7; cdr3_nt: TGTGCCAGCAGCTCGGGAGGGGGGCACTACGAGCAGTACTTC; cdr3_aa: CASSSGGGHYEQYF
d_call: TRBD1; clone_size: NA; v_call: TRBV14; j_call: TRBJ2-2; cdr3_nt: TGTGCCAGCAGCCAATACGGGACAGGACAGAACACCGGGGAGCTGTTTTTT; cdr3_aa: CASSQYGTGQNTGELFF
d_call: NA; clone_size: NA; v_call: TRBV6-5; j_call: TRBJ2-6; cdr3_nt: TGTGCCAGCAGTTTGGACGGGCACCCCAACAACGTCCTGACTTTC; cdr3_aa: CASSLDGHPNNVLTF
d_call: TRBD2; clone_size: few; v_call: TRBV7-9; j_call: TRBJ2-5; cdr3_nt: TGTGCCAGCAGCTTAGGCGGGGGGGCGAAGACCCAGTACTTC; cdr3_aa: CASSLGGGAKTQYF
d_call: NA; clone_size: NA; v_call: TRBV4-1; j_call: TRBJ2-7; cdr3_nt: TGCGCCAGCAGCCAATGGCCGGGGGGCCGAAACTCCTACGAGCAGTACTTC; cdr3_aa: CASSQWPGGRNSYEQYF
d_call: NA; clone_size: few; v_call: TRBV5-1; j_call: TRBJ2-7; cdr3_nt: TGCGCCAGCAGCTTGGAGGGCCTCTCAGCCTACGAGCAGTACTTC; cdr3_aa: CASSLEGLSAYEQYF
d_call: NA; clone_size: NA; v_call: TRBV30; j_call: TRBJ2-7; cdr3_nt: TGTGCCTGGAGTGTATCAGGCGGGGCTGAGCAGTACTTC; cdr3_aa: CAWSVSGGAEQYF
d_call: NA; clone_size: NA; v_call: TRBV6-2/TRBV6-3; j_call: TRBJ2-7; cdr3_nt: TGTGCCAGCAGTTACGAGGCCTGGACCTACGAGCAGTACTTC; cdr3_aa: CASSYEAWTYEQYF
d_call: NA; clone_size: many; v_call: TRBV18; j_call: TRBJ1-1; cdr3_nt: TGCGCCAGCAGCCCCGGGGAGAACACTGAAGCTTTCTTT; cdr3_aa: CASSPGENTEAFF
d_call: TRBD2; clone_size: many; v_call: TRBV10-3; j_call: TRBJ2-3; cdr3_nt: TGTGCCATCACTCCGTCGACTAGCGAGGCAGATACGCAGTATTTT; cdr3_aa: CAITPSTSEADTQYF
d_call: NA; clone_size: few; v_call: TRBV7-9; j_call: TRBJ2-4; cdr3_nt: TGTGCCAGCAGCCCCGACACTCTAGCCAAAAACATTCAGTACTTC; cdr3_aa: CASSPDTLAKNIQYF
d_call: NA; clone_size: once; v_call: TRBV5-1; j_call: TRBJ1-1; cdr3_nt: TGCGCCAGCAGGGGGACGCCGGGCGAGGACACTGAAGCTTTCTTT; cdr3_aa: CASRGTPGEDTEAFF
d_call: NA; clone_size: NA; v_call: TRBV20-1; j_call: TRBJ1-5; cdr3_nt: TGCAGTGCTAAAAGTTCCAGGGGAGGTCAGCCCCAGCATTTT; cdr3_aa: CSAKSSRGGQPQHF
d_call: NA; clone_size: NA; v_call: TRBV5-1; j_call: TRBJ2-7; cdr3_nt: TGCGCCAGCAGCTTGGGCAGGGGAGACTACGAGCAGTACTTC; cdr3_aa: CASSLGRGDYEQYF
d_call: TRBD2; clone_size: NA; v_call: TRBV4-3; j_call: TRBJ2-2; cdr3_nt: TGCGCCAGCAGCCCAGGACTAGTATATACCGGGGAGCTGTTTTTT; cdr3_aa: CASSPGLVYTGELFF
d_call: TRBD1; clone_size: few; v_call: TRBV6-5; j_call: TRBJ2-5; cdr3_nt: TGTGCCAGCAGTCAACGGGGACAGGGTATAGAGACCCAGTACTTC; cdr3_aa: CASSQRGQGIETQYF
d_call: NA; clone_size: few; v_call: TRBV4-1; j_call: TRBJ2-7; cdr3_nt: TGCGCCAGCAGCCAAGTTCGTAGCTCCTACGAGCAGTACTTC; cdr3_aa: CASSQVRSSYEQYF
d_call: NA; clone_size: NA; v_call: TRBV16; j_call: TRBJ1-6; cdr3_nt: TGTGCCAGCAGCCAATCCCGGCAGCCAAATTCACCCCTCCACTTT; cdr3_aa: CASSQSRQPNSPLHF
d_call: NA; clone_size: NA; v_call: TRBV30; j_call: TRBJ1-2; cdr3_nt: TGTGCCTGGAGTGTCCCGGGGGAGTATGGCTACACCTTC; cdr3_aa: CAWSVPGEYGYTF
d_call: NA; clone_size: once; v_call: TRBV29-1; j_call: TRBJ2-3; cdr3_nt: TGCAGCGTTCCAAGGGGGGGTCGCGATACGCAGTATTTT; cdr3_aa: CSVPRGGRDTQYF
d_call: NA; clone_size: NA; v_call: TRBV5-6; j_call: TRBJ2-1; cdr3_nt: TGTGCCAGCAGTAAGCCGGGATCTCCGGTGAATGAGCAGTTCTTC; cdr3_aa: CASSKPGSPVNEQFF
d_call: NA; clone_size: NA; v_call: TRBV6-4; j_call: TRBJ2-1; cdr3_nt: TGTGCCACCAGGACCCGGGCAATTTCGGGCAATGAGCAGTTCTTC; cdr3_aa: CATRTRAISGNEQFF
d_call: TRBD1; clone_size: NA; v_call: TRBV10-3; j_call: TRBJ2-7; cdr3_nt: TGTGCCATCAGTGAACGGGACAGGGTGTACGAGCAGTACTTC; cdr3_aa: CAISERDRVYEQYF
d_call: TRBD1; clone_size: few; v_call: TRBV7-9; j_call: TRBJ2-2; cdr3_nt: TGTGCCAGCAGATCCGGACAGGGGGGGCCCACCGGGGAGCTGTTTTTT; cdr3_aa: CASRSGQGGPTGELFF
d_call: TRBD2; clone_size: NA; v_call: TRBV12-3/TRBV12-4; j_call: TRBJ2-7; cdr3_nt: TGTGCCAGCAGTTCACGACTAGCGGGAGACGAGCAGTACTTC; cdr3_aa: CASSSRLAGDEQYF
d_call: NA; clone_size: few; v_call: TRBV13; j_call: TRBJ1-1; cdr3_nt: TGTGCCAGCAGCGTAGGCCGGGGGTTACGAACTGAAGCTTTCTTT; cdr3_aa: CASSVGRGLRTEAFF
d_call: TRBD1; clone_size: NA; v_call: TRBV15; j_call: TRBJ2-2; cdr3_nt: TGTGCCACCAGCCACAGGGGGTATAGAACCGGGGAGCTGTTTTTT; cdr3_aa: CATSHRGYRTGELFF